This T cell receptor (beta chain) was sequenced during a study of shared clonotypes between healthy human individuals. Study context: Plates per donor: three CD4 naive, three CD4 memory, two CD8 naive, one CD8 memory.

Study results and limitations: An effect of sequencing depth on clonotype sharing among donors was expected.

Here immunoSEQ multiplex PCR was the method, and the copy in TCRdb shows in-frame clones only, minus some. Of 2 million to 3 million clones listed, roughly 93% were seen once; the top ten hold roughly 0.39%. Details on this clone: Its specificity is not known. At the DNA level, this CDR3 is encoded by other sequences in the same sample as well.

Trimming removed 0 bases from V and 2 bases from J, with 8 bases in between. The CDR3 extends over 14 amino acids. Per the germline V gene, CDR1 is SGHRS and CDR2 is YFSETQ. The clonotype originates from a man aged 18 to 30 in good health. Some clones in this sample may be carry-over from other donors' samples. Sequenced: naive CD4+ T cells from PBMCs. Subset given: CD45RA+ positively selected. The chain has TRBV5-1 and TRBJ2-5; D is possibly TRBD1 (5 bases). CDR3 DNA: TGCGCCAGCAGCTTGGGTTCAGGGCAAGAGACCCAGTACTTC. Encoded protein: CASSLGSGQETQYF.